This TCR beta chain was sequenced for a study of cytomegalovirus exposure and HLA in healthy donors (TCRdb year 2017). Describing the broader study: According to an earlier analysis of several hundred of the donors, 150 million to 200 million T cells yielded over 100 million unique TCR beta sequences and less than 300 Gb of sequence data. Roughly 300 gigabases of sequencing data and 78 million or so unique TCR sequences were included in an early release covering several hundred HLA-typed donors. The later analysis used no new phenotypic data to find candidate immune exposures, relying instead on TCR beta sequences and their occurrence across donors. Typing coverage varied by locus: about 620-630 donors for A, B, C, DRB1 and DQB1; roughly 560 for DQA1; over 600 for DPA1; under 490 for DPB1. The study used immunosequencing to profile the T cell repertoires of hundreds of subjects and linked those repertoires to cytomegalovirus serostatus. Class I and class II HLA loci were covered by the typing at four-digit resolution. A separate validation cohort of 100 to 150 different subjects was used in addition to the approximately 700-subject first cohort. In a later genetic analysis, genome-wide SNP genotypes for about three fifths of the roughly 670 donors were used, and that subset was treated as a discovery cohort. A later analysis re-analyzed previously published TCR beta repertoires from about 730 donors and added high-resolution HLA genotyping to study TCR occurrence patterns. On average, roughly 200,000 unique TCR beta nucleotide sequences were sequenced per donor among more than 350 genotyped donors of the cohort, with 15% to 20% of those sequences being non-productive. In an earlier analysis of roughly 600 of the donors, high-throughput TCR beta sequencing was used to judge whether each TCR beta V gene segment behaved as functional or pseudogenic. Among the roughly 400 genotyped donors, approximately 81% belonged to the genetic ancestry cluster associated with self-reported Caucasian donors. Donor age, sex, ethnicity and CMV serostatus were compiled together with the repertoire data. The aim of the study was to test whether cataloging public T cell receptors could identify signatures of past pathogen exposure. The study combined high-throughput TCR immunosequencing, statistical association of individual TCRs with disease status, and machine learning to predict cytomegalovirus infection status. Several DR-DQ haplotypes were treated as single units for association and clustering because of strong linkage in the cohort. Every discovery cohort repertoire had been produced on one sequencing platform. Overall results and qualifications from the work: A later genetic analysis associated a missense DCLRE1C variant with V-gene and J-gene trimming of TCR beta chains, and an independent cohort replicated the association. The study listed 150 to 200 TCR beta chains as associated with cytomegalovirus. In vitro tests confirmed that a few of the cytomegalovirus-associated TCR beta chains recognize cytomegalovirus antigens. Broadly in line with IMGT annotations, most TCR beta V segments showed up in productive rearrangements about 87% or about 30% of the time in an earlier analysis of 450 to 750 of the donors. This cohort had only TCR beta chains sequenced, and the lack of alpha or paired-chain data limited which features could be detected. Across donors, most TCR sequences were observed very rarely, whereas some public TCRs were present in many individuals. Linkage disequilibrium might explain the correlated functional status among segregating V segments, but an unknown experimental factor could not be excluded. A group of highly shared sequence variants was considered likely to be a technical artifact of the sequencing pipeline. A later analysis found that most CMV-associated TCR beta chains appeared HLA-restricted, with HLA associations seemingly driven largely by CMV exposure. In a later genetic analysis, fewer N-insertions in productive TCRs were reported among donors in an Asian-associated ancestry cluster than the approximately 670-donor mean. Because counts were too low, more than 15 rarely observed V segments, including chromosome 9 orphons, were excluded from the earlier analysis of around 640 of the donors. In a later analysis, HLA-associated TCR beta chains were found to be more clonally expanded and to have lower generation probabilities than equally common non-associated chains. At a false discovery rate of 0.05, a later analysis linked some 17,000 TCR beta sequences to specific HLA alleles. In a later analysis, several top co-occurrence clusters were reported to appear linked to parvovirus B19, influenza, CMV and Epstein-Barr virus. CMV serostatus was the only immune exposure information available for the cohort. Some IMGT-functional V segments, including TRBV6-2 and TRBV6-3, could not be told apart with the 87-base-pair reads, so those segments were excluded. In both the original and validation cohorts, the classifier was reported to diagnose cytomegalovirus status with high specificity and sensitivity. A later analysis found that TCR association rates varied across HLA loci, with DRB1 alleles showing the most associated TCRs and HLA-C alleles the fewest. It was suggested by the authors that the approach could potentially be generalized to other disease states and immunological phenotypes. Assigning TCR associations to individual alleles was difficult when HLA alleles, especially DR and DQ, strongly co-occurred. A further reported finding was that TCR beta sequences accurately predicted the HLA-A and HLA-B alleles for most subjects in the first cohort. The presence/absence analyses assumed that sequencing depth was roughly uniform across donors, and that assumption may not be true. Because HLA typing was unavailable for some donors at each locus, only the typed subset was used in association tests.

With respect to this clone: Its cognate antigen has yet to be identified. Nothing much larger sits one base from this clone, and base qualities are not available.

The cohort was made up of roughly 670 healthy bone marrow donors. All cohort members were sampled while nominally healthy, although unrecorded immune exposures were likely present. The donor tested CMV seronegative and was one of the 352 seronegative cohort members. Every donor gave a peripheral blood sample, and the peripheral blood mononuclear cells from that sample were used for TCR beta sequencing. The Qiagen DNeasy Blood Extraction Kit was used to extract genomic DNA from the blood cell samples. Taken from cysteine to phenylalanine, the CDR3 has 17 residues. The sequence is cut down to CDR3 DNA, 51 bases in frame from base 1. The germline V gene sets CDR1 to SGHVS and CDR2 to FQNEAQ. Germline trimming amounts to 2 bases on V and 0 bases on J, with 7 as the count of junction bases outside the gene matches. The library was made by the immunoSEQ multiplex PCR assay. A mixture of 60 forward primers for TCR Vbeta segments and 13 reverse primers for TCR Jbeta segments was used in the multiplex PCR. The CDR3 region of rearranged TCR beta genes was amplified from genomic DNA with a multiplex PCR assay. The amplified TCR beta libraries were sequenced on the Illumina HiSeq System as 87-base-pair reads. Per the authors' processing: Across the 500 to 700 repertoires, a later analysis counted roughly 77 million unique TCR beta chains, around 11 million of which were shared by at least two donors. To remove PCR and sequencing errors, raw reads were error-corrected and collapsed into unique sequences using a nearest-neighbor algorithm that merged closely related sequences. V, D and J gene segments were assigned by aligning CDR3 sequences to IMGT reference sequences. For a sequence to be retained, a match of at least six nucleotides was required to both a V gene segment and a J gene segment. Rearrangements were called productive when the CDR3 lacked stop codons and stayed in frame with V and J; all others were non-productive. Following IMGT convention, CDR3 was defined as the stretch from the second conserved V-encoded cysteine up to the conserved J-encoded phenylalanine. In an earlier analysis of approximately 500 of the donors, sequences lacking an unambiguous match to a single V gene segment were excluded. An earlier analysis of 550 to 650 of the donors classified V segments as functional when productive rearrangements were above 56.7% and as segregating when the standard deviation between donors was above 5%. To diagnose cytomegalovirus status from the catalog of TCR beta chain sequences, a statistical classification framework was built. In a later analysis, TCR nucleotide sequences were compared against IMGT/GENE-DB human TR gene sequences so that V and J genes could be assigned. The TCRdist pipeline was used in a later analysis to assign CDR3 sequences and most-parsimonious VDJ recombination scenarios. In a later analysis, each TCR beta chain was defined by its CDR3 amino acid sequence together with its V-gene family, and reads lacking a unique V-gene family were excluded. As a way to deal with suspected cross-contamination and a sequencing artifact, a later analysis dropped hundreds of nucleotide sequences that were highly shared and had low generation probability. For each public chain, a later analysis derived a clonal expansion index from normalized ranks of inferred template counts within each repertoire. In a later analysis, generation probabilities were computed with a VDJ recombination model fitted to out-of-frame rearrangements, and the resulting probabilities were checked against IGoR. In a later analysis, TCR-TCR, TCR-HLA and TCR-CMV co-occurrence was scored with hypergeometric tests, and a repertoire-size bias correction was applied to TCR pairs. A later analysis estimated false discovery rates by permuting HLA or CMV assignments 20 times. In a later analysis, co-occurring TCRs were grouped with DBSCAN, and TCRdist sequence similarity was added when clustering was performed within HLA-allele-positive subsets. Repertoires with fewer than 30,000 or more than 120,000 public chains were left out of co-occurrence clustering, as were five repertoires with anomalous nucleotide sharing. This is the immuneACCESS table as TCRdb keeps it, with only in-frame sequences that have V and J called. A part of the clones is gone; compared with another copy, unresolved V genes explain less than half, and the rest is unexplained. V, J and clone size are taken as reported in that table, and D and trimming were inferred from the DNA itself. For this sample there are 150,000 to 200,000 clones; 80% appear just once. The ten largest account for 0.6% to 0.7% of the sample.

The sequence was obtained from a boy between 10 and 17 years old in good health and CMV-seronegative. The chain is encoded by TRBV7-8 joined to TRBJ1-3; TRBD1 agrees with 7 junctional bases. Sequenced sample: PBMCs. The CDR3 is CASSLPDRPISGNTIYF. Here is the DNA: TGTGCCAGCAGCTTACCGGACAGGCCAATCTCTGGAAACACCATATATTTT.